The rows below give T cell receptor beta chains drawn from one sample of a study of T cell repertoires in cytomegalovirus infection. TCRdb re-derived calls from the reads in MiXCR, one entry per CDR3 protein. The sample includes 150,000 to 200,000 distinct CDR3 sequences, roughly 9.8% of them seen just once. The specimen sequenced was PBMCs. These receptors came from a human donor in good health (CMV status not recorded). Some clones in this sample may be carry-over from other donors' samples. Both conserved end residues are part of each CDR3. Each record gives: V gene, J gene, CDR3 protein.

V: TRBV5-5
J: TRBJ1-5
CDR3: CASSLTGVEQPQHF

V: TRBV7-9
J: TRBJ1-5
CDR3: CASSRDLGGNQPQHF

V: TRBV12-3/TRBV12-4
J: TRBJ2-1
CDR3: CASSLRGAGEQFF

V: TRBV7-2
J: TRBJ2-7
CDR3: CASSEQGGLREQYF

V: TRBV20-1
J: TRBJ2-5
CDR3: CSAKIRGKETQYF

V: TRBV4-3
J: TRBJ2-2
CDR3: CASSQDIVQGNTGELFF

V: TRBV7-9
J: TRBJ2-3
CDR3: CASSRGQFGAKGPDTQYF

V: TRBV4-1
J: TRBJ2-3
CDR3: CASSNRRGGTDTQCF

V: TRBV29-1
J: TRBJ2-2
CDR3: CSVAFDNAVGELFF

V: TRBV5-1
J: TRBJ2-3
CDR3: CASSFRMPTDTQYF

V: TRBV7-9
J: TRBJ2-5
CDR3: CASNDRGAGTQYF

V: TRBV28
J: TRBJ1-5
CDR3: CASRPPGAHQPQHF

V: TRBV5-4
J: TRBJ2-5
CDR3: CASSLKLAGGTETQYF

V: TRBV19
J: TRBJ2-5
CDR3: CASSIAKGKETQYF

V: TRBV7-2
J: TRBJ2-5
CDR3: CASSTNGYQETQYF

V: TRBV7-2
J: TRBJ1-5
CDR3: CASSSGHVNQPQHF

V: TRBV7-2
J: TRBJ2-5
CDR3: CASSLVDGWETQYF

V: TRBV10-3
J: TRBJ2-1
CDR3: CAIRQGGGLYNEQFF

V: TRBV28
J: TRBJ1-6
CDR3: CASSSDRGAYNSPLHF

V: TRBV7-2
J: TRBJ2-5
CDR3: CASSRNQDETQYF

V: TRBV20-1
J: TRBJ1-5
CDR3: CSARVQGNQPQHF

V: TRBV7-9
J: TRBJ1-2
CDR3: CASSLEGQDGYTF

V: TRBV18
J: TRBJ1-1
CDR3: CASSPVLLRDTEAFF

V: TRBV5-6
J: TRBJ2-4
CDR3: CASSLGWGGQNIQYF

V: TRBV6-5
J: TRBJ2-5
CDR3: CASSPGGKGTQYF

V: TRBV28
J: TRBJ1-3
CDR3: CASSWLVGQGADGNTIYF

V: TRBV19
J: TRBJ2-2
CDR3: CVSSRGTVMSPGELFF

V: TRBV7-2
J: TRBJ1-1
CDR3: CASSLLGGSEAFF

V: TRBV4-3
J: TRBJ2-5
CDR3: CASSQALGGRETQYF

V: TRBV11-2
J: TRBJ2-1
CDR3: CASSLQRGGHNEQFF

V: TRBV10-3
J: TRBJ1-6
CDR3: CAISGLSNNSPLHF

V: TRBV18
J: TRBJ1-6
CDR3: CASSPGTERGSPLHF

V: TRBV7-8
J: TRBJ2-1
CDR3: CASSLVGSGEDNEQFF

V: TRBV2
J: TRBJ1-2
CDR3: CASIRGLGYGYTF

V: TRBV20-1
J: TRBJ2-4
CDR3: CSASLWNIQYF

V: TRBV19
J: TRBJ2-4
CDR3: CASRRSVIQYF

V: TRBV4-3
J: TRBJ1-6
CDR3: CASSQEGRGPLHF